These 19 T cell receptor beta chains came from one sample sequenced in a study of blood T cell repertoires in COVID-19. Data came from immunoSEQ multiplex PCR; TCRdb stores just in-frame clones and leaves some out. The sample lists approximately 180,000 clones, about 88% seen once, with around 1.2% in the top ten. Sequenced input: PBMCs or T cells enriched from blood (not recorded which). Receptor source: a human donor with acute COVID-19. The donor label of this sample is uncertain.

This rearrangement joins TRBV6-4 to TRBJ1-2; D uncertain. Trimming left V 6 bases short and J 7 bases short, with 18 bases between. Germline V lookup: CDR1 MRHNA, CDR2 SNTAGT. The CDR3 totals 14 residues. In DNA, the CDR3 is TGTGCCAGCAGCGCCGACGGTGGAGGTGGTGGCTACACCTTC. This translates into CASSADGGGGGYTF.

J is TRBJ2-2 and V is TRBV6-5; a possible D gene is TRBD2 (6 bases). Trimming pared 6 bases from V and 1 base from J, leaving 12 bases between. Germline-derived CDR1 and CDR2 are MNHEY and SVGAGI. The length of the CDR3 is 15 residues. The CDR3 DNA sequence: TGTGCCAGCAGGGGGCTAGCGTTGAACACCGGGGAGCTGTTTTTT. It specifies CASRGLALNTGELFF.

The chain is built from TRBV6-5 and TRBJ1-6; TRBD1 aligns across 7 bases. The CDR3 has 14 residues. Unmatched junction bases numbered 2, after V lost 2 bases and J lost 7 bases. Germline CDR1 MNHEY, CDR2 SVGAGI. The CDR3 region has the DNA TGTGCCAGCAGTTACGGGACAGAAAATTCACCCCTCCACTTT. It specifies CASSYGTENSPLHF.

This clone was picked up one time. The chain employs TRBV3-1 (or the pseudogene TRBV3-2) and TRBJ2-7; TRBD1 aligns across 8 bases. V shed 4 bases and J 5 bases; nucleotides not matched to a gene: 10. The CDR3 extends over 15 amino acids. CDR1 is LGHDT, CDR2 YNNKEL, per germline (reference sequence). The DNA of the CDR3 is TGTGCCAGCAGCCTCCAACCGGGACAGGCTCACGAGCAGTACTTC. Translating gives CASSLQPGQAHEQYF.

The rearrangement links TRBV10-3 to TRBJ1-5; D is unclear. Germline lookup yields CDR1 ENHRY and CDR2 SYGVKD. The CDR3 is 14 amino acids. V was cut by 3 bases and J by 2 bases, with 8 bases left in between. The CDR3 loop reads CAISDENGNQPQHF. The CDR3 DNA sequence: TGTGCCATCAGTGACGAGAACGGCAATCAGCCCCAGCATTTT.

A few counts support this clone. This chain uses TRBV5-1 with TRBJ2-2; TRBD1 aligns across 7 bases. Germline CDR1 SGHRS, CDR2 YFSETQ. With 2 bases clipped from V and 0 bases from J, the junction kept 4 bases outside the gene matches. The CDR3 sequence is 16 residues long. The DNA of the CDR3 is TGCGCCAGCAGCTTCCTGACAGGGACGAACACCGGGGAGCTGTTTTTT. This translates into CASSFLTGTNTGELFF.

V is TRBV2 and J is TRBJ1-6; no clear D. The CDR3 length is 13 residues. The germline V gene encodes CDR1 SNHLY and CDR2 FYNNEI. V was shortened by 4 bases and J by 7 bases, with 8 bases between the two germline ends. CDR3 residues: CASSGWQNSPLHF. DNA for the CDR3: TGTGCCAGCAGTGGGTGGCAGAATTCACCCCTCCACTTT. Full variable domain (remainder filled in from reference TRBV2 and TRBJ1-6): EPEVTQTPSHQVTQMGQEVILRCVPISNHLYFYWYRQILGQKVEFLVSFYNNEISEKSEIFDDQFSVERPDGSNFTLKIRSTKLEDSAMYFCASSGWQNSPLHFGNGTRLTVT.

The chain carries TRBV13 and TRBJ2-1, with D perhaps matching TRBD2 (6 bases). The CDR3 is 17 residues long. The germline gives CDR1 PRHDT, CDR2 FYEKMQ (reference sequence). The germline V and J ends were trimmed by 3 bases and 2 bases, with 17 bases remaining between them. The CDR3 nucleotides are TGTGCCAGCAGCTTTTACCCATCGGAGGGCCCCTACAATGAGCAGTTCTTC. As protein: CASSFYPSEGPYNEQFF.

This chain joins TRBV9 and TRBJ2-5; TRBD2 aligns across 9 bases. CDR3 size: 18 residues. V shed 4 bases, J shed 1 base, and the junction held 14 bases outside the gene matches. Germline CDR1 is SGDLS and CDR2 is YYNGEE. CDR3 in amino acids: CASSLKEWGAGGQETQYF. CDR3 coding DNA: TGTGCCAGCAGCCTAAAGGAATGGGGAGCGGGGGGCCAAGAGACCCAGTACTTC.

DNA for the CDR3: TGTGCCACCAGCAGAGATCCTACTTACAATGAGCAGTTCTTC. It is translated as CATSRDPTYNEQFF. This chain links TRBV15 with TRBJ2-1; D not resolved. The CDR3 spans 14 residues. Germline-derived CDR1 and CDR2 are LNHNV and YYDKDF (reference sequence). V dropped 0 bases and J dropped 4 bases, with 7 bases sitting between them.

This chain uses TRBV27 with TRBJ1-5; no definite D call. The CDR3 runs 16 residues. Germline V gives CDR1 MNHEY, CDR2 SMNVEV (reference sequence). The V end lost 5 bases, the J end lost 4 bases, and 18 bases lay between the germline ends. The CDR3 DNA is TGTGCCAGCAGTCCCCACCTTGACTCAGCAAATCAGCCCCAGCATTTT. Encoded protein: CASSPHLDSANQPQHF.

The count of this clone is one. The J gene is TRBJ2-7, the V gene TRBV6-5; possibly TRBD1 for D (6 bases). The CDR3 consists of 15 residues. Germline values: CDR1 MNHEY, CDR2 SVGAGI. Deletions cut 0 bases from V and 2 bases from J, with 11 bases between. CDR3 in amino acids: CASSYSRDTTYEQYF. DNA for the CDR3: TGTGCCAGCAGTTACTCGAGGGACACGACCTACGAGCAGTACTTC.

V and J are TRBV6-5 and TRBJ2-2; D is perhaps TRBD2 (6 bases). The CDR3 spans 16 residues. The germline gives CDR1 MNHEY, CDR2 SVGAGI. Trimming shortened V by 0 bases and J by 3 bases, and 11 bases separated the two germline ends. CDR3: CASSYSRRVDTGELFF. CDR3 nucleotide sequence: TGTGCCAGCAGTTACTCGAGGAGGGTGGACACCGGGGAGCTGTTTTTT.

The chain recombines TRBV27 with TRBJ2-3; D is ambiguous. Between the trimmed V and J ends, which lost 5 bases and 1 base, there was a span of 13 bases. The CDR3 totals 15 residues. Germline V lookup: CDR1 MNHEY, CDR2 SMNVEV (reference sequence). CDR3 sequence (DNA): TGTGCCAGCAGTCCCCTTGTGGCGGGCACAGATACGCAGTATTTT. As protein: CASSPLVAGTDTQYF.

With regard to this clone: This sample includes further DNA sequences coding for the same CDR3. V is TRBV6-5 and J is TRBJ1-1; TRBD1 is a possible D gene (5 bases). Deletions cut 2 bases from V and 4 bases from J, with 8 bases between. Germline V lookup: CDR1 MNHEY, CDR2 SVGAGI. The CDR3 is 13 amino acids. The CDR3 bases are TGTGCCAGCAGTTACCCCGGGGGCACTGAAGCTTTCTTT. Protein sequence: CASSYPGGTEAFF.

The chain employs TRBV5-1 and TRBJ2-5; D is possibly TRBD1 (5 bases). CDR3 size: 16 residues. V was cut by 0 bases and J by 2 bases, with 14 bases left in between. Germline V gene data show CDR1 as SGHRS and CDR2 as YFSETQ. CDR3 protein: CASSLVPSGSQETQYF. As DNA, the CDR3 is TGCGCCAGCAGCTTGGTGCCTTCAGGGTCTCAAGAGACCCAGTACTTC. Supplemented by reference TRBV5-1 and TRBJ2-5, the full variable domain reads KAGVTQTPRYLIKTRGQQVTLSCSPISGHRSVSWYQQTPGQGLQFLFEYFSETQRNKGNFPGRFSGRQFSNSRSEMNVSTLELGDSALYLCASSLVPSGSQETQYFGPGTRLLVL.

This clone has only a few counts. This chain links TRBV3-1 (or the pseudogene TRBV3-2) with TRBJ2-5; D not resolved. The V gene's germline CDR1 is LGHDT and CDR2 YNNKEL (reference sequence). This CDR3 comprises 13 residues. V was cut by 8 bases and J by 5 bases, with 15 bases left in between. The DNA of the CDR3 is TGTGCCAGCGGTCAAGTTTTCGAGGAGACCCAGTACTTC. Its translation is CASGQVFEETQYF.

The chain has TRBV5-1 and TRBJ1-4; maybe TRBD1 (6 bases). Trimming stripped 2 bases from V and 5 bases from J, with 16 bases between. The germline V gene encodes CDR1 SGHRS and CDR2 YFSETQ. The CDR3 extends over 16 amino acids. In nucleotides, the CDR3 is TGCGCCAGCAGCTTCGCCGGGACAAGCTTCAATGAAAAACTGTTTTTT. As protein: CASSFAGTSFNEKLFF.

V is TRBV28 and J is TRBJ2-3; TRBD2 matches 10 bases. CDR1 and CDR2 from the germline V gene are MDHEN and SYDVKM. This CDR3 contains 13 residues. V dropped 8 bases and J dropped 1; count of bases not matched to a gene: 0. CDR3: CASGLAGTDTQYF. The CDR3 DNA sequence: TGTGCCAGCGGACTAGCGGGCACAGATACGCAGTATTTT.